The 26 T cell receptor beta chains presented below share a single source sample, sequenced in a study of blood T cell repertoires in COVID-19. Clones were sequenced by immunoSEQ multiplex PCR, and TCRdb holds only the in-frame ones, with some missing. The table includes fewer than 250,000 clones, 83% detected once. Sequenced: PBMCs or T cells enriched from blood (not recorded which). These TCRs come from a woman aged 40-49 years who had been exposed to COVID-19.

The chain recombines TRBV11-2 with TRBJ2-1, with D perhaps TRBD1 (5 bases). The germline V gene encodes CDR1 SGHAT and CDR2 FQNNGV. The CDR3 spans 14 residues. V gave up 0 bases and J gave up 5 bases, with 8 bases separating them. CDR3 sequence: CASSLDPRDNEQFF. The CDR3 nucleotides read TGTGCCAGCAGCTTAGATCCCAGGGACAATGAGCAGTTCTTC. The variable domain in full, completed from reference TRBV11-2 and TRBJ2-1, reads EAGVAQSPRYKIIEKRQSVAFWCNPISGHATLYWYQQILGQGPKLLIQFQNNGVVDDSQLPKDRFSAERLKGVDSTLKIQPAKLEDSAVYLCASSLDPRDNEQFFGPGTRLTVL.

The J gene is TRBJ1-5, the V gene TRBV19; D possibly corresponds to TRBD1 (5 bases). The germline V and J ends were trimmed by 1 base and 3 bases, with 10 bases remaining between them. Germline lookup yields CDR1 LNHDA and CDR2 SQIVND (reference sequence). This CDR3 comprises 15 residues. In DNA, the CDR3 is TGTGCCAGTAGTATAGGAGACAGATACAATCAGCCCCAGCATTTT. It specifies CASSIGDRYNQPQHF.

V and J are TRBV6-5 and TRBJ1-6; 8 bases align to TRBD1. The CDR3 is 11 amino acids. Germline CDR1 MNHEY, CDR2 SVGAGI. J gave up 17 bases and V 5 bases, and 5 bases lay outside the gene matches. Here the CDR3 DNA reads TGTGCCAGCAGTACACAGGGGGTTGTCCACTTT. Protein: CASSTQGVVHF.

The V and J genes are TRBV11-2 and TRBJ1-1; 10 positions match TRBD1. Germline V lookup: CDR1 SGHAT, CDR2 FQNNGV. The CDR3 is made up of 16 amino acids. Germline trimming cut 5 bases from V and 7 bases from J; bases unmatched to any gene: 13. The CDR3 sequence is CASSRNRGQGKNEAFF. In DNA, the CDR3 is TGTGCCAGCAGCCGGAACCGGGGACAGGGGAAAAATGAAGCTTTCTTT.

The genes are TRBV2 and TRBJ2-1, with TRBD1 matching over 9 bases. The V and J ends lost 8 bases and 8 bases, in that order; junction bases with no gene match: 10. Germline loops: CDR1 SNHLY, CDR2 FYNNEI. This CDR3 has 14 residues. CDR3 coding DNA: TGTGCCAGCCGATACTTGGACAGGGGCCATGAGCAGTTCTTC. Translating it yields CASRYLDRGHEQFF.

The chain carries TRBV16 and TRBJ1-2; 8 bases agree with TRBD1. The V gene end was trimmed by 4 bases and the J gene end by 3 bases; junction bases not matched to a gene: 4. Looked up from germline, CDR1 is KGHSY and CDR2 is FQNENV. This CDR3 contains 14 residues. The CDR3 reads CASSPNRGDYGYTF. CDR3 nucleotides: TGTGCCAGCAGCCCCAACAGGGGGGACTATGGCTACACCTTC.

The chain carries TRBV7-3 and TRBJ2-5; tentative D call: TRBD2 (6 bases). Trimming stripped 5 bases from V and 4 bases from J, with 17 bases between. The CDR3 consists of 15 residues. Germline V gives CDR1 SGHTA, CDR2 FQGTGA. The CDR3: CASSHSGGAGETQYF. CDR3 DNA sequence: TGTGCCAGCAGCCATAGCGGAGGGGCGGGAGAGACCCAGTACTTC. The entire variable domain, with the rest obtained from reference TRBV7-3 and TRBJ2-5, is as follows: GAGVSQTPSNKVTEKGKYVELRCDPISGHTALYWYRQSLGQGPEFLIYFQGTGAADDSGLPNDRFFAVRPEGSVSTLKIQRTERGDSAVYLCASSHSGGAGETQYFGPGTRLLVL.

The rearrangement links TRBV3-1 (or the pseudogene TRBV3-2) to TRBJ1-5; D is uncertain. The CDR3 is made up of 13 amino acids. In germline, CDR1 is LGHDT, CDR2 YNNKEL (reference sequence). V shed 2 bases and J shed 6 bases, with 8 bases lying between them. This CDR3 is CASSQTPGQPQHF. In DNA, the CDR3 is TGTGCCAGCAGCCAAACCCCCGGTCAGCCCCAGCATTTT.

The chain has TRBV10-2 and TRBJ2-1; 12 bases are shared with TRBD2. The length of the CDR3 is 19 residues. Germline V gene lookup returns CDR1 WSHSY and CDR2 SAAADI. The V gene end was trimmed by 0 bases and the J gene end by 4 bases; junction bases not matched to a gene: 10. The CDR3, as DNA: TGCGCCAGCAGTGAGTCGGGCGCTAGCGGGGGGGCAAAGTACAATGAGCAGTTCTTC. Translation gives CASSESGASGGAKYNEQFF.

The CDR3 DNA reads TGTGCCAGCAGCCAAGGGGGGGGCGAAACGGATACGCAGTATTTT. Translation: CASSQGGGETDTQYF. This chain connects TRBV3-1 (or the pseudogene TRBV3-2) to TRBJ2-3, with D possibly TRBD2 on 7 matching bases. Germline V gene sequence: CDR1 LGHDT, CDR2 YNNKEL (reference sequence). The germline V and J ends were trimmed by 1 base and 6 bases, with 14 bases remaining between them. The CDR3 contains 15 residues.

The chain uses TRBV7-3 and TRBJ2-1; no firm D call. The V gene lost 4 bases and the J gene lost 3 bases, with 16 bases spanning the gap. Germline lookup yields CDR1 SGHTA and CDR2 FQGTGA. The CDR3 length is 16 residues. Here the CDR3 DNA reads TGTGCCAGCAGCTCCCACGGTAGCCTAATCTACAATGAGCAGTTCTTC. Translated, it gives CASSSHGSLIYNEQFF.

This clone was seen at least ten times. V gene TRBV27 combines with J gene TRBJ1-4, with D possibly TRBD1 on 5 matching bases. V lost 6 bases and J lost 6, with 11 bases in between. CDR3 size: 13 residues. In germline, CDR1 is MNHEY, CDR2 SMNVEV (reference sequence). The CDR3 DNA reads as TGTGCCAGCAGGCCCGTAGGGGATGAAAAACTGTTTTTT. This encodes CASRPVGDEKLFF. The variable domain in full, with the rest retrieved from reference TRBV27 and TRBJ1-4, is EAQVTQNPRYLITVTGKKLTVTCSQNMNHEYMSWYRQDPGLGLRQIYYSMNVEVTDKGDVPEGYKVSRKEKRNFPLILESPSPNQTSLYFCASRPVGDEKLFFGSGTQLSVL.

The rearrangement uses TRBV9 and TRBJ1-2, with 7 bases that match TRBD1. Trimming removed 4 bases from V and 3 bases from J; junction bases left unmatched: 3. The CDR3 is 13 residues long. The germline V gene encodes CDR1 SGDLS and CDR2 YYNGEE. The CDR3 spells CASSPGTDYGYTF. For the CDR3, the DNA is TGTGCCAGCAGCCCAGGGACAGACTATGGCTACACCTTC.

The chain carries TRBV4-1 and TRBJ2-2, with 9 positions matching TRBD1. CDR3 length: 16 amino acids. Germline V gene sequence: CDR1 MGHRA, CDR2 YSYEKL. Trimming took 2 bases from V and 7 from J; bases not matched to a gene: 8. The CDR3 region is CASSQRQGGKDGELFF. Written as DNA, the CDR3 is TGCGCCAGCAGCCAACGACAGGGGGGGAAAGACGGGGAGCTGTTTTTT.

This clone turned up a few times. This chain links TRBV7-8 with TRBJ1-3; maybe TRBD1 (5 bases). This CDR3 is 18 amino acids long. CDR1 is SGHVS, CDR2 FQNEAQ, per germline. V dropped 5 bases and J dropped 1 base, with 21 bases sitting between them. CDR3 nucleotide sequence: TGTGCCAGCAGCCTCCGCGCAGGGCCCAAGCCTTCTGGAAACACCATATATTTT. As protein: CASSLRAGPKPSGNTIYF.

The genes are TRBV3-1 (or the pseudogene TRBV3-2) and TRBJ1-6; a weak D match, TRBD1 (6 bases). The germline V gene has CDR1 LGHDT and CDR2 YNNKEL (reference sequence). V was clipped by 6 bases and J by 6 bases, with 21 bases between them. The CDR3 has 17 amino acids. The CDR3 bases are TGTGCCAGCAGTCCCAGGGGTCGGCAGGGTCTTAATTCACCCCTCCACTTT. It is translated as CASSPRGRQGLNSPLHF.

V is TRBV9 and J is TRBJ2-1; perhaps TRBD2 as D (5 bases). The V and J ends lost 1 base and 8 bases respectively, with 13 bases between them. CDR1 is SGDLS, CDR2 YYNGEE, per germline. This CDR3 contains 14 residues. The CDR3 sequence is CASSVNLAIDEQFF. CDR3 nucleotide sequence: TGTGCCAGCAGCGTAAACCTAGCTATCGATGAGCAGTTCTTC.

The V call is TRBV2, the J call TRBJ1-1; D is perhaps TRBD1 (5 bases). The V and J ends lost 6 bases and 7 bases respectively, with 9 bases between them. The CDR3 is 11 residues long. The germline V gene has CDR1 SNHLY and CDR2 FYNNEI. The CDR3 nucleotides are TGTGCCAGCAGACAGGAAAATGAAGCTTTCTTT. It yields the protein CASRQENEAFF. Looking up the rest from reference TRBV2 and TRBJ1-1 gives the full variable domain: EPEVTQTPSHQVTQMGQEVILRCVPISNHLYFYWYRQILGQKVEFLVSFYNNEISEKSEIFDDQFSVERPDGSNFTLKIRSTKLEDSAMYFCASRQENEAFFGQGTRLTVV.

The chain recombines TRBV5-4 with TRBJ1-2, with TRBD1 identical over 11 bases. Germline values: CDR1 SGHNT, CDR2 YYREEE (reference sequence). This CDR3 is 13 amino acids long. The junction had 3 bases not matched to a gene; V was cut back by 4 bases and J by 7 bases. CDR3 sequence: CASSPGTGGGYTF. DNA of the CDR3: TGTGCCAGCAGCCCAGGGACAGGGGGTGGCTACACCTTC.

This rearrangement joins TRBV13 to TRBJ2-7, with D perhaps TRBD2 (6 bases). The CDR3 totals 16 residues. Germline CDR1 reads PRHDT; CDR2 reads FYEKMQ (reference sequence). V lost 1 base, J lost 0 bases, and 13 bases lay in between. CDR3 sequence reads: CASSLDRSGDSYEQYF. The CDR3, as DNA: TGTGCCAGCAGCTTAGATAGGTCGGGGGACTCCTACGAGCAGTACTTC.

The chain joins TRBV29-1 to TRBJ1-5; weak D call: TRBD1 (5 bases). Trimming pared 0 bases from V and 8 bases from J, leaving 20 bases between. Germline V gene data show CDR1 as SQVTM and CDR2 as ANQGSEA. CDR3 length equals 16 residues. In nucleotides, the CDR3 is TGCAGCGTTGAAGATAGGGGTTTACGGGGCGGGGAGCCCCAGCATTTT. It encodes CSVEDRGLRGGEPQHF. The entire variable domain, with the rest obtained from reference TRBV29-1 and TRBJ1-5, is as follows: SAVISQKPSRDICQRGTSLTIQCQVDSQVTMMFWYRQQPGQSLTLIATANQGSEATYESGFVIDKFPISRPNLTFSTLTVSNMSPEDSSIYLCSVEDRGLRGGEPQHFGDGTRLSIL.

This clone was counted a single time. The chain joins TRBV28 to TRBJ2-7; 8 positions agree with TRBD1. The V and J ends lost 5 bases and 6 bases, in that order; junction bases with no gene match: 12. Germline V lookup: CDR1 MDHEN, CDR2 SYDVKM. The CDR3 is 15 amino acids. As DNA, the CDR3 is TGTGCCAGCAGTCCCTACCCGGACAGGGTGCGCGAGCAGTACTTC. Residues: CASSPYPDRVREQYF.

The chain uses TRBV19 and TRBJ1-2; D is possibly TRBD1 (6 bases). This CDR3 has 16 amino acids. The germline gives CDR1 LNHDA, CDR2 SQIVND (reference sequence). V lost 1 base and J 2 bases, leaving 14 bases between the germline ends. CDR3 coding DNA: TGTGCCAGTAGTATAGTTCCACTCGACAGGAACTATGGCTACACCTTC. Translated, it gives CASSIVPLDRNYGYTF.

The CDR3 spells CASSLDRRDGYTF. Here the CDR3 DNA reads TGTGCCAGCAGCTTGGACAGACGCGATGGCTACACCTTC. The J gene is TRBJ1-2, the V gene TRBV7-3; D possibly corresponds to TRBD1 (6 bases). Trimming took off 3 bases at V and 6 bases at J, with 11 bases between the two ends. The CDR3 totals 13 residues. In germline, CDR1 is SGHTA, CDR2 FQGTGA.

J is TRBJ2-3 and V is TRBV5-5, with D perhaps matching TRBD2 (6 bases). V was trimmed by 6 bases and J by 3 bases, leaving 29 bases between them. The CDR3 spans 19 residues. The germline CDR1 and CDR2 sequences are SGHKS and YYEKEE (reference sequence). CDR3 protein: CASTLGVGTGVMGTDTQYF. Here the CDR3 DNA reads TGTGCCAGCACTCTGGGCGTGGGGACGGGGGTGATGGGTACAGATACGCAGTATTTT.

This clone was seen only once. The same CDR3 arises from other DNA sequences in this sample as well. The genes are TRBV3-1 (or the pseudogene TRBV3-2) and TRBJ1-1, with D maybe TRBD1 (5 bases). Trimming removed 2 bases at V and 1 base at J, with 8 bases between. CDR1 LGHDT and CDR2 YNNKEL come from the germline V gene (reference sequence). The CDR3 loop spans 14 amino acids. This chain's CDR3 is CASSQQGGNTEAFF. The CDR3 DNA reads TGTGCCAGCAGCCAACAGGGTGGGAACACTGAAGCTTTCTTT.